The sequence of this TCR beta chain was determined in a study of blood T cell repertoires in COVID-19. Study-level background: Spain, Italy and the United States supplied samples that represented acute and convalescent COVID-19. PBMCs, B-cell-depleted T cells, or T cells were the source of the cDNA or gDNA that made up the material.

Recruited during active infection, patients (from Seattle) were subsequently followed longitudinally. The CDR3 totals 16 residues. The V end lost 6 bases, the J end lost 2 bases, and 14 bases lay between the germline ends. Germline loops: CDR1 KGHSH, CDR2 LQKENI. The authors' processing: Amplified reference gene primers provided the basis for estimating nucleated cell counts. The data were produced by immunoSEQ multiplex PCR, yet TCRdb's version contains in-frame clones alone and is incomplete. V, J and clone size are those of that table, while D and trimming were read from the DNA. The top ten hold just over 7% of the sample, which has about 360,000 clones, roughly 90% seen once.

The chain employs TRBV18 and TRBJ2-6; unclear D gene. The sample was peripheral blood. This TCR came from a woman aged 55-75 years with COVID-19, enrolled during active disease. As DNA, the CDR3 is TGTGCCAGCTCGGTTGACTCCCGCGCTGGGGCCAACGTCCTGACTTTC. Encoded protein: CASSVDSRAGANVLTF.